A selection of T cell receptor beta chains follows, all from one sample in a study of T cell responses to AZD1222 COVID-19 vaccine. The repertoire was sequenced with immunoSEQ multiplex PCR; TCRdb's copy has only in-frame clones and lacks some. Among 57,000 or so clones listed, 60% to 85% were seen once. This sample comprised peripheral blood, obtained 28 days after the second AZD1222 dose. These receptors all come from an adult who received the AZD1222 COVID-19 vaccine. Both conserved end residues are trimmed from each CDR3.

V	J	CDR3
TRBV30	TRBJ1-4	AWSLGEKLF
TRBV27	TRBJ1-2	ASSSLWEVDYGYT
TRBV5-8	TRBJ2-1	ASSLGTGGFYNEQF
TRBV11-3	TRBJ2-7	ASSSGDRNNPYEQY
TRBV28	TRBJ1-2	ASSLYSPDGYT
TRBV5-1	TRBJ1-4	ASSLEGDGEKLF
TRBV7-8	TRBJ2-7	ASSFGTGGSSYEQY
TRBV7-2	TRBJ2-1	ASSSQRGGYNEQF
TRBV2	TRBJ2-5	ASSETGGPSMSQY
TRBV11-2	TRBJ2-5	ASSRASGTLRGETQY
TRBV6-2/TRBV6-3	TRBJ1-1	ASSPHGTGVGNTEAF
TRBV5-1	TRBJ1-3	ASSPGNLQLTRGNTIY
TRBV4-1	TRBJ1-2	ASSQDDREIYGYT
TRBV24-1	TRBJ2-7	ATSDPATGSYEQY
TRBV7-8	TRBJ2-7	ASSLEGQGEQY
TRBV7-9	TRBJ1-3	ASSSDIGTGGNTIY
TRBV6-1	TRBJ2-2	ASSEVGGPPGELF
TRBV28	TRBJ2-7	ASSTPTGAKPNEQY
TRBV6-5	TRBJ2-7	ASRGTGSSYEQY
TRBV4-2	TRBJ1-2	ASSQAPPQGHYGYT
TRBV27	TRBJ1-2	ASSLGGSSNYGYT
TRBV7-6	TRBJ1-3	ASSSRGGTGNTIY
TRBV5-4	TRBJ1-1	ASSPVGQNTEAF
TRBV7-2	TRBJ2-1	ASSPWAGGDEQF
TRBV7-2	TRBJ2-7	ASSLAAGASYEQY
TRBV5-6	TRBJ1-2	ASSLDGRFGGYT
TRBV6-5	TRBJ2-2	ASTTRPVETGELF
TRBV7-3	TRBJ2-4	ASSPQGGGQWDIQY
TRBV2	TRBJ1-1	ASRRTVATEAF
TRBV29-1	TRBJ1-4	SVSQGIGNEKLF
TRBV7-6	TRBJ2-2	ASSFGDGELF
TRBV5-1	TRBJ1-1	ASRAPGGVLNTEAF
TRBV3-1/TRBV3-2	TRBJ2-2	ASSQGAQRELF
TRBV12-5	TRBJ1-6	ASGGDSSPYNSPLH
TRBV5-4	TRBJ2-4	ASSPGGGPQGGIQY
TRBV7-2	TRBJ2-3	ASSQGLAQGDTQY
TRBV10-3	TRBJ2-2	AVGAGTRNTGELF
TRBV6-1	TRBJ1-2	ASSEEVQGYGYT
TRBV12-3/TRBV12-4	TRBJ1-6	ASSLRTIGTLH
TRBV5-1	TRBJ1-1	ASSLGSGLNTEAF
TRBV27	TRBJ2-1	ASSPRTGSYNEQF
TRBV6-5	TRBJ2-3	ASTGGSTDTQY
TRBV30	TRBJ1-5	AWGGRSNQPQH